This is a list of T cell receptor beta chains from one sample in a study of T-cell memory formation after mild COVID-19. TCRdb recomputed calls from the 5' RACE reads with MiXCR, one row per CDR3 protein. The sample shows about 210,000 distinct CDR3 sequences, under 30% of them seen only once. The specimen sequenced was PBMCs or a T cell subset sorted from them (not recorded which). The origin of the receptors is an adult woman who had mild COVID-19 (a few samples of this study predate the infection). Cell type and time point are not known. The CDR3 runs from the conserved cysteine through the conserved F or W. D genes are given only for firm matches. Where a row states a size, it is once, few, many or the class of an expanded clone; other rows omit it.

TRBJ2-7 NA TRBV7-9 few TGTGCCAGCAGCTTAGTGGCAGGCTACGAGCAGTACTTC CASSLVAGYEQYF
TRBJ2-2 NA TRBV19 few TGTGCCACCGCGACGGACAACACCGGGGAGCTGTTTTTT CATATDNTGELFF
TRBJ1-3 NA TRBV15 few TGTGCCACCAGCACAGGAAACACCATATATTTT CATSTGNTIYF
TRBJ2-1 TRBD1 TRBV7-3 many TGTGCCAGCAGCCTCATGACCGGGACAGGGTTCAATGAGCAGTTCTTC CASSLMTGTGFNEQFF
TRBJ2-5 NA TRBV18 many TGTGCCAGCTCACCAACTATTAACAGGGAGAAAGGAAAAGAGACCCAGTACTTC CASSPTINREKGKETQYF
TRBJ2-3 NA TRBV5-1 few TGCGCCAGCAGCGTAAAAGGACTAACCTCTAGCACAGATACGCAGTATTTT CASSVKGLTSSTDTQYF
TRBJ2-7 TRBD2 TRBV2 NA TGTGCCAGCAATGGCGGGGGTTTATACGAGCAGTACTTC CASNGGGLYEQYF
TRBJ2-2 NA TRBV20-1 few TGCAGTGCTAGCGTAATGAACACCGGGGAGCTGTTTTTT CSASVMNTGELFF
TRBJ2-7 NA TRBV3-1 few TGTGCCAGCAGCCAAGATGGTCGCTACGAGCAGTACTTC CASSQDGRYEQYF
TRBJ2-2 NA TRBV29-1 NA TGCAGCGTTGACAGCACCGGGGAGCTGTTTTTT CSVDSTGELFF
TRBJ2-3 TRBD2 TRBV7-2 few TGTGCCAGCAGCCCCACTAGCGGGAGAAATACGCAGTATTTT CASSPTSGRNTQYF
TRBJ2-3 NA TRBV5-1 NA TGCGCCAGCAGCTTGCGGGACGGTAGCACAGATACGCAGTATTTT CASSLRDGSTDTQYF